These T cell receptor beta chains were read from a single sample in a study of blood T cell repertoires in COVID-19. Here immunoSEQ multiplex PCR was the method, and the copy in TCRdb shows in-frame clones only, minus some. The table has hundreds of thousands of clones, roughly nine tenths seen once. Sequencing used PBMCs or T cells enriched from blood (not recorded which). All receptors come from a woman between 50 and 59 years old who had been exposed to COVID-19. Both conserved end residues are part of each CDR3. The D gene is left open where the match is weak. Clone size appears in some rows only: once, few, many, or a class for an expanded clone.

v_call	j_call	d_call	clone_size	cdr3_aa	cdr3_nt
TRBV6-5	TRBJ1-5	.	once	CASRTAMGGQPQHF	TGTGCCAGCAGGACAGCGATGGGGGGTCAGCCCCAGCATTTT
TRBV2	TRBJ1-5	.	.	CASSEDKGVKLQPQHF	TGTGCCAGCAGTGAGGATAAGGGGGTAAAGCTGCAGCCCCAGCATTTT
TRBV7-2	TRBJ1-5	.	.	CASSLAGGVNQPQHF	TGTGCCAGCAGCTTAGCGGGGGGGGTAAATCAGCCCCAGCATTTT
TRBV5-1	TRBJ1-2	.	.	CASSLGLGAILYGYTF	TGCGCCAGCAGCTTGGGCTTGGGGGCGATCCTCTATGGCTACACCTTC
TRBV18	TRBJ2-2	TRBD2	.	CASSGGLAENTGELFF	TGTGCCAGCTCAGGGGGACTAGCGGAGAACACCGGGGAGCTGTTTTTT
TRBV19	TRBJ2-2	.	.	CASSIAVITGELFF	TGTGCCAGTAGTATAGCGGTCATCACCGGGGAGCTGTTTTTT
TRBV9	TRBJ1-1	.	.	CASSVAVGASNTEAFF	TGTGCCAGCAGCGTAGCTGTGGGGGCGTCGAACACTGAAGCTTTCTTT
TRBV14	TRBJ1-1	TRBD1	.	CASSPGQGARVAFF	TGTGCCAGCAGCCCGGGACAGGGGGCGCGGGTAGCTTTCTTT
TRBV7-2	TRBJ1-1	TRBD1	.	CASSEGDRVTEAFF	TGTGCCAGCAGCGAAGGGGACAGGGTTACTGAAGCTTTCTTT
TRBV28	TRBJ2-2	TRBD2	.	CASSSASGGTGELFF	TGTGCCAGCAGTTCGGCTAGCGGGGGGACCGGGGAGCTGTTTTTT
TRBV15	TRBJ2-7	TRBD2	.	CATSGGTSGSYEQYF	TGTGCCACCAGCGGGGGGACTAGCGGCTCCTACGAGCAGTACTTC
TRBV28	TRBJ1-4	.	.	CASSSVPLNEKLFF	TGTGCCAGCAGTTCGGTTCCCCTTAATGAAAAACTGTTTTTT
TRBV11-2	TRBJ2-4	.	.	CASSLFMVAGPNIQYF	TGTGCCAGCAGCTTATTCATGGTGGCGGGGCCAAACATTCAGTACTTC
TRBV19	TRBJ1-6	TRBD1	few	CASAGQGDSPLHF	TGTGCCAGTGCCGGACAGGGGGATTCACCCCTCCACTTT
TRBV7-9	TRBJ1-1	TRBD1	.	CASSNRGQGAPEAFF	TGTGCCAGCAGCAACCGGGGACAGGGGGCCCCTGAAGCTTTCTTT
TRBV7-2	TRBJ2-3	TRBD2	.	CASSLEGLVKDTQYF	TGTGCCAGCAGCTTAGAGGGACTAGTTAAAGATACGCAGTATTTT
TRBV3-1/TRBV3-2	TRBJ2-1	TRBD2	.	CASRVSGGFYNEQFF	TGTGCCAGCAGAGTGAGCGGGGGTTTCTACAATGAGCAGTTCTTC
TRBV12-2	TRBJ1-5	.	.	CASRPSPDREGDQPQHF	TGTGCAAGTCGCCCATCTCCGGACAGGGAGGGCGATCAGCCCCAGCATTTT
TRBV28	TRBJ1-2	.	once	CASNQGYGYTF	TGTGCCAGCAACCAGGGGTACGGCTACACCTTC
TRBV11-2	TRBJ2-7	TRBD1	.	CASSWDSYEQYF	TGTGCCAGCAGTTGGGACAGCTACGAGCAGTACTTC
TRBV19	TRBJ2-7	TRBD1	few	CASAGGTGGWYEQYF	TGTGCCAGTGCTGGGGGGACAGGGGGCTGGTACGAGCAGTACTTC
TRBV28	TRBJ2-3	.	.	CASSPLADTQYF	TGTGCCAGCAGCCCACTAGCAGATACGCAGTATTTT
TRBV5-4	TRBJ2-3	TRBD1	once	CASSWTPGQGTDTQYF	TGTGCCAGCAGCTGGACACCGGGACAGGGGACAGATACGCAGTATTTT
TRBV7-2	TRBJ2-7	TRBD2	.	CASSLDGTRASEQYF	TGTGCCAGCAGCTTAGATGGGACTAGGGCGAGCGAGCAGTACTTC
TRBV5-1	TRBJ1-1	TRBD1	.	CASSSRDRENTEAFF	TGCGCCAGCAGCTCAAGGGACAGGGAAAACACTGAAGCTTTCTTT
TRBV6-5	TRBJ2-7	.	.	CASRTTFSGSYEQYF	TGTGCCAGCAGGACGACATTTTCCGGCTCCTACGAGCAGTACTTC
TRBV7-8	TRBJ1-3	.	.	CASSLDLSGTIYF	TGTGCCAGCAGCTTAGACTTGTCTGGCACCATATATTTT
TRBV28	TRBJ2-2	TRBD1	once	CASSSGQENTGELFF	TGTGCCAGCAGTTCGGGACAGGAGAACACCGGGGAGCTGTTTTTT
TRBV28	TRBJ2-7	.	few	CASSWGTHGYEQYF	TGTGCCAGCAGTTGGGGCACACACGGGTACGAGCAGTACTTC
TRBV6-1	TRBJ1-2	TRBD1	once	CASSEVLDRENYGYTF	TGTGCCAGCAGTGAAGTCTTGGACAGGGAAAACTATGGCTACACCTTC
TRBV5-5	TRBJ1-5	TRBD1	.	CASSLRTGTSNQPQHF	TGTGCCAGCAGCCTAAGGACAGGGACAAGCAATCAGCCCCAGCATTTT
TRBV7-2	TRBJ1-5	.	.	CASSLVPRGFDNQPQHF	TGTGCCAGCAGCTTAGTTCCGCGGGGCTTTGACAATCAGCCCCAGCATTTT
TRBV20-1	TRBJ2-3	.	.	CSASEGTTSTDTQYF	TGCAGTGCTAGTGAGGGGACAACTAGCACAGATACGCAGTATTTT
TRBV6-1	TRBJ1-2	TRBD1	.	CASSDGQAYYGYTF	TGTGCCAGCAGTGACGGACAGGCCTACTATGGCTACACCTTC
TRBV6-5	TRBJ1-1	TRBD1	.	CASSRHGTGTSEAFF	TGTGCCAGCAGTCGACACGGGACAGGCACATCTGAAGCTTTCTTT
TRBV30	TRBJ2-5	.	.	CAWRAPTAGTQYF	TGTGCCTGGAGGGCCCCGACGGCGGGGACCCAGTACTTC
TRBV6-8	TRBJ2-3	TRBD2	.	CASSFGSGGCTDTQYF	TGTGCCAGCAGTTTTGGGAGCGGGGGCTGCACAGATACGCAGTATTTT
TRBV19	TRBJ1-5	.	.	CASSMGRINQPQHF	TGTGCCAGTAGTATGGGCAGGATTAATCAGCCCCAGCATTTT
TRBV7-9	TRBJ1-2	.	.	CASSLGGTGISYGYTF	TGTGCCAGCAGCTTAGGAGGTACAGGGATCTCCTATGGCTACACCTTC
TRBV7-9	TRBJ2-1	.	.	CASSLVGGSYNEQFF	TGTGCCAGCAGCTTAGTGGGGGGCTCCTACAATGAGCAGTTCTTC
TRBV28	TRBJ1-2	.	.	CASSLRAGSYGYTF	TGTGCCAGCAGTTTACGGGCGGGGAGCTATGGCTACACCTTC
TRBV6-5	TRBJ1-1	TRBD1	.	CASSQQGAEAFF	TGTGCCAGCAGTCAACAGGGGGCTGAAGCTTTCTTT
TRBV12-3/TRBV12-4	TRBJ1-1	.	.	CASSYRRNTEAFF	TGTGCCAGCAGCTACAGACGGAACACTGAAGCTTTCTTT
TRBV6-5	TRBJ2-5	TRBD2	.	CASSSSGGPVETQYF	TGTGCCAGCAGTTCCTCGGGGGGGCCCGTCGAGACCCAGTACTTC
TRBV10-3	TRBJ1-2	TRBD1	few	CAISGQGEGYTF	TGTGCCATCAGTGGACAGGGGGAAGGCTACACCTTC